These 30 T cell receptor beta chains originate from one sample sequenced in a study of shared clonotypes between healthy human individuals. Data came from immunoSEQ multiplex PCR; TCRdb stores just in-frame clones and leaves some out. The top ten hold 0.3% of the sample, which has 600,000 or so clones, roughly 98% seen once. Naive CD8 cells, CD45RO-negative and positively selected for CCR7, excluded terminally differentiated effector memory CD45RA+ cells. The sequenced sample consisted of naive CD8+ T cells sorted from blood. Source of these receptors: a man aged 25-40 years in good health.

V usage is TRBV6-6 and J usage is TRBJ2-3; unclear D gene. From germline, CDR1 is MNHNY and CDR2 SVGAGI (reference sequence). This CDR3 has 14 residues. V was cut by 6 bases and J by 1 base, with 11 bases left in between. CDR3 bases: TGTGCCAGCAGCTTTACCAGCGGCACAGATACGCAGTATTTT. Its translation is CASSFTSGTDTQYF.

The rearrangement links TRBV6-5 to TRBJ2-7; the match to TRBD1 covers 7 bases. V was pared by 0 bases and J by 5 bases, with 4 bases of the junction left unmatched. Per germline, CDR1 MNHEY and CDR2 SVGAGI. The CDR3 runs to 14 residues. CDR3 coding DNA: TGTGCCAGCAGTTACTCAGAGACAGGGAACGAGCAGTACTTC. It yields the protein CASSYSETGNEQYF.

The V and J genes are TRBV7-8 and TRBJ2-1; the match to TRBD1 covers 7 bases. The germline V gene has CDR1 SGHVS and CDR2 FQNEAQ. The CDR3 consists of 16 residues. V lost 2 bases to trimming and J lost 8 bases; unmatched junction nucleotides: 12. CDR3 protein: CASSLLLRQGLDEQFF. CDR3 coding DNA: TGTGCCAGCAGCTTACTCCTCAGACAGGGCCTTGATGAGCAGTTCTTC.

The gene calls are TRBV5-4 and TRBJ1-2; D might be TRBD1 (5 bases). The V end lost 2 bases, the J end lost 9 bases, and 14 bases lay between the germline ends. The CDR3 covers 13 residues. Germline CDR1 reads SGHNT; CDR2 reads YYREEE (reference sequence). CDR3 bases: TGTGCCAGCAGCTTAGGTGACAGTGGTAGCTACACCTTC. It specifies CASSLGDSGSYTF.

In the case of this clone: The junction differs from germline at one of its ends, possibly a read error. This chain connects TRBV10-2 to TRBJ1-3; D not certain. Germline V CDR1 and CDR2: WSHSY, SAAADI. This CDR3 has 14 residues. The CDR3 DNA reads TGCGCCAGCACTGAGGCTACCTCTGGAAACACCATATATTTT. Translating gives CASTEATSGNTIYF.

This clone was found once. Different DNA sequences within this sample yield the same CDR3. The rearrangement links TRBV7-9 to TRBJ1-4; TRBD1 matches 7 bases. Germline assignment: CDR1 SEHNR and CDR2 FQNEAQ (reference sequence). The CDR3 spans 14 residues. V lost 4 bases to trimming and J lost 3 bases; unmatched junction nucleotides: 2. CDR3 sequence: CASSSTGANEKLFF. The CDR3 DNA sequence: TGTGCCAGCAGCTCAACAGGGGCTAATGAAAAACTGTTTTTT.

V gene TRBV30 combines with J gene TRBJ2-6; 12 nucleotides agree with TRBD2. The CDR3 totals 18 residues. V lost 4 bases and J lost 0; bases outside the gene matches: 7. Looked up from germline, CDR1 is GTSNPN and CDR2 is SVGIG (reference sequence). In nucleotides, the CDR3 is TGTGCCTGGAAACAAACTAGCGGGGGGATCTCTGGGGCCAACGTCCTGACTTTC. Amino acid sequence: CAWKQTSGGISGANVLTF.

The chain links TRBV5-6 to TRBJ2-1; D gene ambiguous. The CDR3 runs 17 residues. CDR1 and CDR2 from the germline V gene are SGHDT and YYEEEE. V lost 1 base to trimming and J lost 2 bases, with 16 bases between them. The CDR3: CASSLSPRSGTYNEQFF. The CDR3 DNA reads TGTGCCAGCAGCTTGTCTCCCCGGTCCGGAACCTACAATGAGCAGTTCTTC. The whole variable domain, filled in from reference TRBV5-6 and TRBJ2-1, reads DAGVTQSPTHLIKTRGQQVTLRCSPKSGHDTVSWYQQALGQGPQFIFQYYEEEERQRGNFPDRFSGHQFPNYSSELNVNALLLGDSALYLCASSLSPRSGTYNEQFFGPGTRLTVL.

The genes are TRBV5-1 and TRBJ1-2, with D tentatively TRBD1 (5 bases). Trimming removed 1 base at V and 2 bases at J, with 12 bases between. Germline values: CDR1 SGHRS, CDR2 YFSETQ. The CDR3 has 15 residues. Written as DNA, the CDR3 is TGCGCCAGCAGCTTGTCCACGGCAGGGAACTATGGCTACACCTTC. This encodes CASSLSTAGNYGYTF.

The CDR3 DNA reads TGTGCCAGCAGGACGGGCCGTTCCTACGAGCAGTACTTC. Protein sequence: CASRTGRSYEQYF. The chain uses TRBV28 and TRBJ2-7, with D uncertain. With 6 bases removed from V and 1 base from J, the gap between germline ends came to 10 bases. Germline lookup yields CDR1 MDHEN and CDR2 SYDVKM. CDR3 size: 13 residues.

This sequence joins TRBV7-9 and TRBJ2-1; tentatively, D is TRBD1 or TRBD2 (6 bases each). V lost 4 bases to trimming and J lost 6 bases, with 10 bases between them. Germline CDR1 and CDR2: SEHNR and FQNEAQ (reference sequence). The CDR3 has 13 residues. CDR3 in DNA: TGTGCCAGCAGCTCTCGGGGGCTCAATGAGCAGTTCTTC. It yields the protein CASSSRGLNEQFF.

The chain recombines TRBV9 with TRBJ2-7; 11 nucleotides align to TRBD2. The CDR3 has 15 residues. Trimming removed 3 bases from V and 0 bases from J; junction bases left unmatched: 2. Germline V CDR1 and CDR2: SGDLS, YYNGEE. The CDR3 spells CASSGLAGRSYEQYF. The CDR3 coding sequence is TGTGCCAGCAGCGGACTAGCGGGACGCTCCTACGAGCAGTACTTC.

This chain links TRBV7-6 with TRBJ1-1, with D unclear. The CDR3 sequence is 14 residues long. V was cut by 1 base and J by 6 bases, with 12 bases left in between. Germline CDR1 reads SGHVS; CDR2 reads FNYEAQ. The CDR3 coding sequence is TGTGCCAGCAGCTTAGTAAAACAGCCCGCTGAAGCTTTCTTT. Protein: CASSLVKQPAEAFF.

This clone was picked up a small number of times. V is TRBV6-1 and J is TRBJ2-2; unclear D gene. CDR1 and CDR2 from the germline V gene are MNHNS and SASEGT. This CDR3 contains 15 residues. V lost 6 bases and J lost 2, with 13 bases in between. The CDR3 region is CASRSGRLNTGELFF. The CDR3 DNA sequence: TGTGCCAGCAGATCCGGTAGGCTTAACACCGGGGAGCTGTTTTTT.

J is TRBJ1-1 and V is TRBV2; D ambiguous. The V gene lost 7 bases and the J gene lost 4 bases, with 10 bases spanning the gap. The CDR3 spans 12 residues. Germline CDR1 and CDR2: SNHLY and FYNNEI. CDR3 sequence (DNA): TGTGCCAGCACCGAAGCCGGCACTGAAGCTTTCTTT. As protein: CASTEAGTEAFF. Filled out from reference TRBV2 and TRBJ1-1, the complete variable domain reads EPEVTQTPSHQVTQMGQEVILRCVPISNHLYFYWYRQILGQKVEFLVSFYNNEISEKSEIFDDQFSVERPDGSNFTLKIRSTKLEDSAMYFCASTEAGTEAFFGQGTRLTVV.

This clone was detected only once. The V call is TRBV5-4, the J call TRBJ2-1, with 12 bases that match TRBD2. The CDR3 extends over 16 amino acids. Germline values: CDR1 SGHNT, CDR2 YYREEE (reference sequence). The J segment lost 6 bases and the V segment lost 1 base, leaving 5 bases of the junction unmatched. CDR3 region: CASSLLLAGGPNEQFF. In DNA form, the CDR3 reads TGTGCCAGCAGCTTGTTACTAGCGGGAGGACCCAATGAGCAGTTCTTC.

The V and J genes are TRBV5-1 and TRBJ2-1; 7 bases agree with TRBD2. V was pared by 0 bases and J by 2 bases, with 8 bases of the junction left unmatched. CDR1 and CDR2 from the germline V gene are SGHRS and YFSETQ. CDR3 length: 17 residues. In nucleotides, the CDR3 is TGCGCCAGCAGCTTGGGAGTAACGGGAGGCCCCTACAATGAGCAGTTCTTC. Its protein is CASSLGVTGGPYNEQFF.

The chain recombines TRBV7-6 with TRBJ2-3, with 10 nucleotides matching TRBD2. Per the germline V gene, CDR1 is SGHVS and CDR2 is FNYEAQ. The CDR3 runs 16 residues. Trimming removed 2 bases from V and 3 bases from J; junction bases left unmatched: 5. This CDR3 is CASSLLAGVRTDTQYF. CDR3 coding DNA: TGTGCCAGCAGCTTACTAGCGGGAGTTCGTACAGATACGCAGTATTTT.

In this sample, this clone turned up once. The rearrangement joins TRBV5-4 to TRBJ2-1, with D uncertain. The V gene's germline CDR1 is SGHNT and CDR2 YYREEE (reference sequence). There are 13 residues in the CDR3. V was pared by 4 bases and J by 5 bases, with 10 bases between. The DNA of the CDR3 is TGTGCCAGCAGCCCGGTCCCGCACAATGAGCAGTTCTTC. Its translation: CASSPVPHNEQFF. The full variable domain, its missing parts supplied by reference TRBV5-4 and TRBJ2-1, is ETGVTQSPTHLIKTRGQQVTLRCSSQSGHNTVSWYQQALGQGPQFIFQYYREEENGRGNFPPRFSGLQFPNYSSELNVNALELDDSALYLCASSPVPHNEQFFGPGTRLTVL.

The V gene is TRBV28, the J gene TRBJ2-1; 11 positions agree with TRBD2. This CDR3 is 15 amino acids long. J gave up 3 bases and V 4 bases, and 2 bases lay outside the gene matches. Looked up from germline, CDR1 is MDHEN and CDR2 is SYDVKM. In nucleotides, the CDR3 is TGTGCCAGCAGTTCGGGACTAGCGGACTACAATGAGCAGTTCTTC. Translating gives CASSSGLADYNEQFF.

This rearrangement joins TRBV4-1 to TRBJ2-7; possibly TRBD2 for D (6 bases). CDR1 is MGHRA and CDR2 is YSYEKL in the germline V gene. The V end lost 0 bases, the J end lost 1 base, and 13 bases lay between the germline ends. This CDR3 is 16 amino acids long. CDR3 in DNA: TGCGCCAGCAGCCAAGAGGGACTCGCCAATTCCTACGAGCAGTACTTC. Its translation: CASSQEGLANSYEQYF.

The rearrangement joins TRBV7-2 to TRBJ1-1; TRBD1 agrees at 10 bases. The CDR3 is 17 residues long. Germline V gene lookup returns CDR1 SGHTA and CDR2 FQGNSA. With 1 base clipped from V and 2 bases from J, the junction kept 7 bases outside the gene matches. The CDR3 nucleotides read TGTGCCAGCAGCTTAGAGCCCGGGACAGGGGCTAACACTGAAGCTTTCTTT. Translation gives CASSLEPGTGANTEAFF. Looking up the rest from reference TRBV7-2 and TRBJ1-1 gives the full variable domain: GAGVSQSPSNKVTEKGKDVELRCDPISGHTALYWYRQSLGQGLEFLIYFQGNSAPDKSGLPSDRFSAERTGGSVSTLTIQRTQQEDSAVYLCASSLEPGTGANTEAFFGQGTRLTVV.

DNA of the CDR3: TGTGCCAGCAGCCCATTGTGGACAGGGGGCAACACCGGGGAGCTGTTTTTT. Amino acids: CASSPLWTGGNTGELFF. The rearrangement uses TRBV7-9 and TRBJ2-2, with 11 bases fitting TRBD1. After removal of 5 bases from V and 2 bases from J, the junction contained 7 bases not matched to a gene. This CDR3 contains 17 residues. The germline gives CDR1 SEHNR, CDR2 FQNEAQ (reference sequence).

In this sample, this clone turned up once. V is TRBV9 and J is TRBJ2-1; TRBD2 might be the D (6 bases). The length of the CDR3 is 14 residues. V lost 3 bases and J lost 5, with 12 bases in between. CDR1 and CDR2 (germline): SGDLS, YYNGEE. The CDR3 loop reads CASSGAGRNNEQFF. The CDR3 nucleotides are TGTGCCAGCAGCGGGGCGGGACGGAACAATGAGCAGTTCTTC.

The chain couples TRBV2 to TRBJ2-7, with D possibly being TRBD1 (6 bases). V lost 8 bases and J 0 bases, leaving 11 bases between the germline ends. The CDR3 extends over 13 amino acids. Germline lookup yields CDR1 SNHLY and CDR2 FYNNEI. The CDR3 sequence is CASGTPTSYEQYF. In DNA form, the CDR3 reads TGTGCCAGCGGGACACCGACCTCCTACGAGCAGTACTTC.

V is TRBV28 and J is TRBJ2-5; D call uncertain. Germline values: CDR1 MDHEN, CDR2 SYDVKM. The CDR3 runs 12 residues. V lost 5 bases and J 5 bases, leaving 9 bases between the germline ends. The CDR3 DNA sequence: TGTGCCAGCAGTCTAGAGTGGGAGACCCAGTACTTC. This translates into CASSLEWETQYF. The full variable domain, completed using reference TRBV28 and TRBJ2-5, is DVKVTQSSRYLVKRTGEKVFLECVQDMDHENMFWYRQDPGLGLRLIYFSYDVKMKEKGDIPEGYSVSREKKERFSLILESASTNQTSMYLCASSLEWETQYFGPGTRLLVL.

This chain links TRBV7-2 with TRBJ2-3; D perhaps matches TRBD1 (6 bases). This CDR3 is built from 16 residues. The germline gives CDR1 SGHTA, CDR2 FQGNSA. Trimming removed 1 base at V and 1 base at J, with 12 bases between. This chain's CDR3 is CASSLVGGIRTDTQYF. The CDR3 region has the DNA TGTGCCAGCAGCTTAGTAGGGGGTATACGCACAGATACGCAGTATTTT.

This clone was seen just once. V gene TRBV19 combines with J gene TRBJ2-7; 8 positions agree with TRBD2. This CDR3 has 12 residues. Germline CDR1 LNHDA, CDR2 SQIVND (reference sequence). V shed 3 bases, J shed 6 bases, and the junction held 1 base outside the gene matches. Here the CDR3 DNA reads TGTGCCAGTAGTATCGGGACTAGCGAGCAGTACTTC. It encodes CASSIGTSEQYF.

This chain connects TRBV15 to TRBJ2-7, with 9 bases identical to TRBD1. After removal of 0 bases from V and 6 bases from J, the junction contained 12 bases not matched to a gene. There are 17 residues in the CDR3. CDR1 LNHNV and CDR2 YYDKDF come from the germline V gene (reference sequence). For the CDR3, the DNA is TGTGCCACCAGCAGAGATTGGGTGGGGACAGGGACAAGCGAGCAGTACTTC. Translation gives CATSRDWVGTGTSEQYF.

The chain carries TRBV6-1 and TRBJ1-5; unclear D gene. There are 14 residues in the CDR3. CDR1 and CDR2 from the germline V gene are MNHNS and SASEGT. Trimming removed 0 bases at V and 7 bases at J, with 10 bases between. CDR3 amino acids: CASSEAGGYQPQHF. The CDR3 nucleotides are TGTGCCAGCAGTGAAGCTGGAGGGTACCAGCCCCAGCATTTT.